The clone carrying this T cell receptor (beta chain) was picked up a small number of times. The sample belongs to a study of T cell changes during pregnancy in multiple sclerosis. The data were produced by immunoSEQ multiplex PCR, yet TCRdb's version contains in-frame clones alone and is incomplete. The sample includes 95,000 to 100,000 clones, more than 85% of them seen just once. Germline CDR1 reads MRHNA; CDR2 reads SNTAGT. Germline trimming cut 6 bases from V and 9 bases from J; bases unmatched to any gene: 12. The CDR3 is 14 residues long. The chain is built from TRBV6-4 and TRBJ1-1; TRBD1 matches 8 bases. Sample: peripheral blood, taken in the second trimester of pregnancy. The clonotype comes from a female donor with multiple sclerosis, enrolled in a pregnancy study. This CDR3 is CASRPGTGTGKAFF. CDR3 nucleotide sequence: TGTGCCAGCAGACCGGGGACAGGTACAGGGAAAGCTTTCTTT.